Listed below are T cell receptor beta chains from one sample, sequenced in a study of T cell responses to AZD1222 COVID-19 vaccine. The table came from immunoSEQ multiplex PCR; TCRdb's copy has only in-frame clones and leaves some out. Of 100,000 or so clones listed, around nine tenths were seen once; the top ten hold 9.1%. Here the sequenced sample was peripheral blood, taken on day 0 of AZD1222 vaccination. The origin of the receptors is an adult in good health. Each CDR3 is given with its conserved first and last residue. A D gene is named only where the DNA matches it firmly. Expanded clones are given a class, and other clones once, few, many or no size at all.

j_gene,abundance,d_gene,v_gene,CDR3aa,CDR3nt
TRBJ1-3,.,.,TRBV15,CATSIGGGVGNTIYF,TGTGCCACCAGCATAGGAGGGGGGGTCGGAAACACCATATATTTT
TRBJ2-1,.,TRBD1,TRBV28,CASIPGTVPYNEQFF,TGTGCCAGCATACCCGGGACAGTACCCTACAATGAGCAGTTCTTC
TRBJ2-2,.,TRBD2,TRBV5-1,CASSSLAGGNTGELFF,TGCGCCAGCAGCTCACTAGCGGGAGGTAACACCGGGGAGCTGTTTTTT
TRBJ2-3,.,.,TRBV7-2,CASSLVASADTQYF,TGTGCCAGCAGCTTAGTGGCTAGCGCAGATACGCAGTATTTT
TRBJ2-3,.,.,TRBV7-9,CASTPRVAASTDTQYF,TGTGCCAGCACCCCTCGGGTGGCAGCTAGCACAGATACGCAGTATTTT
TRBJ2-6,once,.,TRBV7-9,CASSPGAFSGANVLTF,TGTGCCAGCAGCCCCGGCGCGTTCTCTGGGGCCAACGTCCTGACTTTC
TRBJ1-1,.,TRBD1,TRBV10-1,CASRGQSNTEAFF,TGCGCCAGCAGGGGACAGAGCAACACTGAAGCTTTCTTT
TRBJ1-4,few,TRBD1,TRBV7-9,CASSAGQGDDEKLFF,TGTGCCAGCAGCGCCGGACAGGGGGATGATGAAAAACTGTTTTTT
TRBJ2-1,.,.,TRBV7-9,CASSLMGLNEQFF,TGTGCCAGCAGCTTAATGGGGCTTAATGAGCAGTTCTTC
TRBJ2-1,.,.,TRBV7-6,CASSAPNGQFF,TGTGCCAGCAGCGCTCCGAATGGACAGTTCTTC